This T cell receptor (beta chain) emerged from a study of blood T cell repertoires in COVID-19. Study in general: Nucleic acid was either cDNA or gDNA, and it came from T cells, B-cell-depleted T cells, or PBMCs.

Profiling relied on immunoSEQ multiplex PCR, and the TCRdb table lists in-frame clones only, not all of them. The data hold roughly 140,000 clones, with around 83% observed a single time. V was cut by 6 bases and J by 5 bases, with 20 bases left in between. The CDR3 has 15 residues. CDR1 is SGHRS and CDR2 is YFSETQ in the germline V gene. The chain combines TRBV5-1 with TRBJ1-1; D might be TRBD1 (6 bases). Material: peripheral blood. This clonotype was sampled from a woman in her sixties or seventies with COVID-19, enrolled during active disease. CDR3 amino acids: CASKALGAPRTEAFF. Here the CDR3 DNA reads TGCGCCAGCAAGGCTTTGGGGGCCCCCAGGACTGAAGCTTTCTTT.